This T cell receptor beta chain was profiled in a study of cytomegalovirus exposure and HLA in healthy donors (TCRdb year 2017). A note on the overall study: An earlier analysis of approximately 640 of the donors reported 250 to 350 Gb of sequence data and about 100 million unique TCR beta sequences from about 179 million T cells. Among around 400 genotyped donors of the cohort, an average of roughly 240,000 unique TCR beta nucleotide sequences were sequenced per donor, roughly a sixth of them non-productive. The number of typed donors differed by locus: about 620-640 for A, B, C, DRB1 and DQB1; 500 to 550 for DQA1; 600 to 610 for DPA1; and about 450 for DPB1. An early release that covered about 640 HLA-typed donors contained approximately 300 gigabases of sequencing data and 70 million to 100 million unique TCR sequences. The genetic ancestry cluster associated with self-reported Caucasian donors included 80% to 90% of the 300 to 450 genotyped donors. Roughly five DR-DQ haplotypes were handled as single units for association and clustering, since linkage in the cohort was strong. Class I and class II HLA loci were covered by the typing at four-digit resolution. A later analysis re-analyzed previously published TCR beta repertoires from roughly 600 donors and added high-resolution HLA genotyping to study TCR occurrence patterns. In a later genetic analysis, genome-wide SNP genotypes for about three fifths of the roughly 670 donors were used, and that subset was treated as a discovery cohort. The aim of the study was to test whether cataloging public T cell receptors could identify signatures of past pathogen exposure. Donor age, sex, ethnicity and CMV serostatus were collected together with the repertoire data. Using immunosequencing, the study profiled T cell repertoires from some 670 subjects and related those repertoires to cytomegalovirus serostatus. To predict cytomegalovirus infection status, the study combined high-throughput TCR immunosequencing, statistical association of individual TCRs with disease status, and machine learning. Along with the approximately 620-subject first cohort, a separate validation cohort of over a hundred different subjects was used. Rather than drawing on any new phenotypic data, the later analysis identified candidate immune exposures from TCR beta sequences and the way those sequences occurred across donors. Every discovery cohort repertoire had been produced on one sequencing platform. To decide whether each TCR beta V gene segment behaved as functional or pseudogenic, an earlier analysis of some 600 of the donors relied on high-throughput TCR beta sequencing. Summary of the overall study and its limitations: Immune exposure information for the cohort was limited to CMV serostatus. Cytomegalovirus status was reported to be diagnosed by the classifier with high specificity and sensitivity in both the original and validation cohorts. A further reported finding was that TCR beta sequences accurately predicted the HLA-A and HLA-B alleles for most subjects in the first cohort. Across donors, most TCR sequences were observed very rarely, whereas some public TCRs were present in many individuals. The study listed around 160 TCR beta chains as associated with cytomegalovirus. Because counts were too low, roughly 17 rarely observed V segments, including chromosome 9 orphons, were left out of the earlier analysis of approximately 500 of the donors. Linkage disequilibrium might explain the correlated functional status among segregating V segments, but an unknown experimental factor could not be ruled out. In this cohort, only TCR beta chains were sequenced, and detectable features were limited by the absence of alpha or paired-chain data. A later analysis found that HLA-associated TCR beta chains were more clonally expanded and had lower generation probabilities than equally common non-associated chains. According to a later analysis, parvovirus B19, influenza, CMV and Epstein-Barr virus appeared linked to several top co-occurrence clusters. A cluster of highly shared sequence variants was judged likely to be a technical artifact of the sequencing pipeline. Roughly uniform sequencing depth across donors was assumed in presence/absence analyses, although this assumption may not hold. Specific HLA alleles were associated with roughly 17,000 TCR beta sequences at a false discovery rate of 0.05 in a later analysis. Because HLA typing was missing for some donors at each locus, association tests included only the typed subset. It was suggested by the authors that the approach could potentially be generalized to other disease states and immunological phenotypes. A few of the identified cytomegalovirus-associated TCR beta chains were confirmed in vitro to be specific for cytomegalovirus antigens. According to a later genetic analysis, donors in an Asian-associated ancestry cluster had fewer N-insertions in productive TCRs than the approximately 670-donor mean. An association between a missense DCLRE1C variant and V-gene and J-gene trimming of TCR beta chains was found in a later genetic analysis and replicated in an independent cohort. According to a later analysis, most CMV-associated TCR beta chains appeared to be HLA-restricted, and the HLA associations seemed to be driven largely by CMV exposure. A later analysis found that TCR association rates varied across HLA loci, with DRB1 alleles showing the most associated TCRs and HLA-C alleles the fewest. When HLA alleles, especially DR and DQ, strongly co-occurred, attributing TCR associations to individual alleles was difficult. In an earlier analysis of around 600 of the donors, most TCR beta V segments appeared in productive rearrangements about 90% or about 30% of the time, broadly matching IMGT annotations.

Libraries were constructed by the immunoSEQ multiplex PCR assay. The multiplex PCR relied on a mix of 60 forward primers for TCR Vbeta segments and 13 reverse primers for TCR Jbeta segments. Amplification of the CDR3 region of rearranged TCR beta genes was performed with a multiplex PCR assay on genomic DNA. Amplified TCR beta libraries were sequenced as 87-base-pair reads on the Illumina HiSeq System. Concerning the study's data processing: Across the roughly 640 repertoires, a later analysis counted 78 million or so unique TCR beta chains, roughly 11 million of which were shared by at least two donors. Raw reads were error-corrected and collapsed into unique sequences with a nearest-neighbor algorithm that merged closely related sequences to remove PCR and sequencing errors. To assign V, D and J gene segments, CDR3 sequences were aligned to IMGT reference sequences. For a sequence to be retained, a match of at least six nucleotides to both a V gene segment and a J gene segment was required. Rearrangements were classified as productive when the CDR3 lacked stop codons and remained in frame with V and J, and all other rearrangements were classified as non-productive. Following IMGT convention, CDR3 was defined as the stretch from the second conserved V-encoded cysteine to the conserved J-encoded phenylalanine. The earlier analysis of about 590 of the donors excluded sequences that lacked an unambiguous match to a single V gene segment. An earlier analysis of 450 to 650 of the donors called V segments functional above 56.7% productive rearrangements and segregating when the between-donor standard deviation exceeded 5%. A statistical classification framework was developed to diagnose cytomegalovirus status using the catalog of TCR beta chain sequences. In a later analysis, V and J genes were assigned by comparing TCR nucleotide sequences against IMGT/GENE-DB human TR gene sequences. Using the TCRdist pipeline, a later analysis assigned CDR3 sequences along with most-parsimonious VDJ recombination scenarios. A later analysis defined each TCR beta chain by its CDR3 amino acid sequence plus V-gene family, and excluded reads lacking a unique V-gene family. To address suspected cross-contamination and a sequencing artifact, a later analysis removed 592 highly shared, low-generation-probability nucleotide sequences. In a later analysis, a clonal expansion index was calculated for each public chain from normalized within-repertoire ranks of inferred template counts. In a later analysis, generation probabilities were computed using a VDJ recombination model fitted to out-of-frame rearrangements, and the results were checked against IGoR. A later analysis scored TCR-TCR, TCR-HLA and TCR-CMV co-occurrence with hypergeometric tests, applying a repertoire-size bias correction to TCR pairs. False discovery rates were estimated in a later analysis by permuting HLA or CMV assignments 20 times. In a later analysis, co-occurring TCRs were grouped with DBSCAN, and TCRdist sequence similarity was added when clustering was performed within HLA-allele-positive subsets. Co-occurrence clustering excluded repertoires with fewer than 30,000 or more than 120,000 public chains, plus five with anomalous nucleotide sharing. TCRdb retrieved this table from immuneACCESS and kept in-frame rearrangements only. Not all clones are present; in checked studies, unresolved V genes account for under half, and no reason is known for the remainder. V and J calls and clone size come straight from that table; D and trimming were deduced from the DNA. The sample table contains 70,000 to 95,000 clones; only one count was recorded for around 75% of them. 14% to 15% of the sample goes to the ten largest clones.

This clone was observed once. The specificity of this receptor is unknown. No base-level quality is on record; no much larger clone is a single base apart. In total, roughly 710 healthy bone marrow donors made up the cohort. Cohort members were all nominally healthy when sampled, although unrecorded immune exposures were likely present. The donor tested CMV seropositive, placing the donor among the approximately 290 seropositive members of the cohort. Every donor gave a peripheral blood sample, and the peripheral blood mononuclear cells from that sample were used for TCR beta sequencing. Genomic DNA was extracted from the blood cell samples with the Qiagen DNeasy Blood Extraction Kit. This receptor was taken from a middle-aged woman in good health and CMV-seropositive. Sequencing was performed on PBMCs.

The nucleotide sequence reads as follows: TGCGCCAGCAGCCCCCTACCCAAGCAGGGGACTGAAGCTTTCTTT. It codes for CASSPLPKQGTEAFF. The receptor chain draws on TRBV4-3 and TRBJ1-1; 6 matching bases give a weak D call of TRBD1. The CDR3 measures 15 amino acids from cysteine to phenylalanine. The DNA shown is the 45-base CDR3, in frame from base 1. CDR1 LGHNA and CDR2 YSLEER were looked up in the germline V gene. V sheds 4 bases and J sheds 5 bases, leaving 17 bases between their ends.